These 8 T cell receptor beta chains originate from one sample sequenced in a study of response to subunit inactivated influenza vaccine. In TCRdb, the RT-PCR reads were re-called with MiXCR into one record per CDR3 protein. In the table there are 500,000 to 750,000 distinct CDR3 sequences, approximately 15% of which are singletons. The input for sequencing was PBMCs from blood, taken 12 days after vaccination. These receptors were taken from a man aged 50-59 years who received an inactivated influenza vaccine.

This clonotype has at least ten counts. This sequence joins TRBV6-5 and TRBJ2-7; 12 nucleotides agree with TRBD2. The CDR3 has 15 residues. The germline V gene encodes CDR1 MNHEY and CDR2 SVGAGI. Unmatched junction bases numbered 4, after V lost 4 bases and J lost 3 bases. The CDR3 coding sequence is TGTGCCAGCAGTTGGGGACTAGCGGGCCTCTACGAGCAGTACTTC. The encoded protein is CASSWGLAGLYEQYF.

This sequence joins TRBV6-2 or TRBV6-3 and TRBJ2-4, with D possibly being TRBD1 (6 bases). The CDR3 has 13 amino acids. The ends were cut back, 7 bases at V and 8 bases at J, with 15 bases in the middle. Germline CDR1 is MNHEY and CDR2 is SVGEGT. The CDR3 nucleotides are TGTGCCAGCACCCGGCCAGAGGGGGACATTCAGTACTTC. Amino acid sequence: CASTRPEGDIQYF.

The chain is built from TRBV7-2 and TRBJ2-7; TRBD1 matches at 8 bases. Germline V gene lookup returns CDR1 SGHTA and CDR2 FQGNSA. The V segment lost 4 bases and the J segment 4 bases; nucleotides outside the gene matches: 3. The CDR3 covers 13 residues. CDR3 sequence: CASSWGQDYEQYF. The CDR3 nucleotides are TGTGCCAGCAGCTGGGGACAGGATTACGAGCAGTACTTC.

The chain employs TRBV29-1 and TRBJ2-1, with 8 bases aligning to TRBD2. From germline, CDR1 is SQVTM and CDR2 ANQGSEA. The CDR3 spans 13 residues. V gave up 5 bases and J gave up 4 bases; unmatched junction bases: 4. The DNA of the CDR3 is TGCAGCGTTAGACTAGCGAGATACAATGAGCAGTTCTTC. This gives the protein CSVRLARYNEQFF.

The V call is TRBV4-2, the J call TRBJ2-1; no reliable D call. V was trimmed by 1 base and J by 1 base, leaving 11 bases between them. The CDR3 totals 16 residues. Germline-derived CDR1 and CDR2 are LGHNA and YNFKEQ. The DNA of the CDR3 is TGTGCCAGCAGCCAAGGGCTTAGGGAATCCTACAATGAGCAGTTCTTC. Protein: CASSQGLRESYNEQFF.

The rearrangement links TRBV15 to TRBJ1-5; D gene unclear. The CDR3 consists of 14 residues. The germline gives CDR1 LNHNV, CDR2 YYDKDF (reference sequence). Between the trimmed V and J ends, which lost 0 bases and 7 bases, there was a span of 10 bases. CDR3 DNA: TGTGCCACCAGCAGAGAACAAATCAGCCAGCCCCAGCATTTT. Translating it yields CATSREQISQPQHF.

This clonotype was counted between two and nine times. V gene TRBV11-1 combines with J gene TRBJ2-2; D is perhaps TRBD1 (5 bases). V lost 1 base to trimming and J lost 3 bases, with 18 bases between them. The CDR3 is made up of 18 amino acids. Germline loops: CDR1 SGHAT, CDR2 FQDESV (reference sequence). The CDR3 DNA follows: TGTGCCAGCAGCTTAGGGTTGTGGGGCCGGAATGACACCGGGGAGCTGTTTTTT. It codes for CASSLGLWGRNDTGELFF.

This clonotype occurred a few times. V and J are TRBV10-2 and TRBJ1-1; D unclear. V was cut by 3 bases and J by 3 bases, with 8 bases left in between. The CDR3 loop spans 13 amino acids. CDR1 WSHSY and CDR2 SAAADI come from the germline V gene. As DNA, the CDR3 is TGCGCCAGCAGTGACGGCCGGTACACTGAAGCTTTCTTT. Encoded protein: CASSDGRYTEAFF.